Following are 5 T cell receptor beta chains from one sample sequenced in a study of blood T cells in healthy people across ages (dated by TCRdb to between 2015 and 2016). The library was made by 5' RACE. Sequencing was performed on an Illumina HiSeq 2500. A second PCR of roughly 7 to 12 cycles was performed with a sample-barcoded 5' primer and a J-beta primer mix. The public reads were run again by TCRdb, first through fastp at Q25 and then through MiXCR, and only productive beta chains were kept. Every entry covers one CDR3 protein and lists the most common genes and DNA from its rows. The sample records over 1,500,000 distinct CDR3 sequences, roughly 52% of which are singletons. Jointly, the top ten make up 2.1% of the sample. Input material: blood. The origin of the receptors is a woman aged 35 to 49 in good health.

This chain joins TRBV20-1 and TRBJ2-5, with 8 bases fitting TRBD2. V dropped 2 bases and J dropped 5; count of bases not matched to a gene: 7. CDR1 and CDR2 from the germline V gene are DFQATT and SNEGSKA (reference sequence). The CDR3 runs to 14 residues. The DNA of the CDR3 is TGCAGTGCTAGATTTGGCGGGGGGTACGAGACCCAGTACTTC. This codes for CSARFGGGYETQYF.

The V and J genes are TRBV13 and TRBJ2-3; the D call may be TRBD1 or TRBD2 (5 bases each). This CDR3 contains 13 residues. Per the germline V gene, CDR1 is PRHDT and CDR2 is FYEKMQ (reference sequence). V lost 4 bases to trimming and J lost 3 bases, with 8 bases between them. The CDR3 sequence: CASSYWGTDTQYF. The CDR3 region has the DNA TGTGCCAGCAGCTATTGGGGGACAGATACGCAGTATTTT.

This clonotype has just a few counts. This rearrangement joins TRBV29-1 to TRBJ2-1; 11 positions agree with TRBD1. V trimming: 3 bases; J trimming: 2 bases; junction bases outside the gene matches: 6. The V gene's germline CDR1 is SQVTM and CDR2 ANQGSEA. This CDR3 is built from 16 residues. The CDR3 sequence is CSVDLTGQGAYNEQFF. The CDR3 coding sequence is TGCAGCGTTGACCTTACGGGACAGGGGGCCTACAATGAGCAGTTCTTC.

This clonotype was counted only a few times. CDR3 nucleotide sequence: TGCAGTGCTAGAGAGAGGTCGGGGGCTCAAGAGACCCAGTACTTC. Translated: CSARERSGAQETQYF. The rearrangement uses TRBV20-1 and TRBJ2-5; tentatively, D is TRBD1 or TRBD2 (6 bases each). Trimming took off 0 bases at V and 2 bases at J, with 13 bases between the two ends. CDR1 and CDR2 (germline): DFQATT, SNEGSKA (reference sequence). CDR3 length: 15 amino acids.

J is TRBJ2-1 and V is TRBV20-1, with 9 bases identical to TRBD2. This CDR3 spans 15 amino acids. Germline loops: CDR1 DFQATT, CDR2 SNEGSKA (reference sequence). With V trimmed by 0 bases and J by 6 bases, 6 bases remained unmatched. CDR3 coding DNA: TGCAGTGCTAGAGAGGCGGGGGGGCCTCTCAATGAGCAGTTCTTC. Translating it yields CSAREAGGPLNEQFF.